Listed below are T cell receptor beta chains from one sample, sequenced in a study of blood T cell repertoires in COVID-19. Assay used: immunoSEQ multiplex PCR; TCRdb lists only in-frame clones, some missing. The sample lists roughly 76,000 clones; around 87% were seen once. The sample was peripheral blood. These receptors were obtained from an elderly woman with active or convalescent COVID-19. Each CDR3 is given with its conserved first and last residue. The D gene is left open where the match is weak. The size field is filled for only some rows; it gives once, few, many or a size class.

abundance	d_gene	v_gene	j_gene	CDR3aa	CDR3nt
NA	NA	TRBV5-8	TRBJ1-2	CASSLEWAKSHYGYTF	TGTGCCAGCAGCTTGGAATGGGCGAAATCTCACTATGGCTACACCTTC
NA	TRBD2	TRBV4-2	TRBJ2-3	CASSQDRGVGTDTQYF	TGTGCCAGCAGCCAAGATCGGGGGGTTGGCACAGATACGCAGTATTTT
once	NA	TRBV30	TRBJ2-3	CAYTAGLRDTQYF	TGTGCCTATACCGCGGGCTTGCGGGATACGCAGTATTTT
NA	TRBD1	TRBV7-9	TRBJ1-1	CASSPDRVAFF	TGTGCCAGCAGCCCTGACAGGGTGGCTTTCTTT
few	NA	TRBV28	TRBJ2-5	CASSLRSRLQYF	TGTGCCAGCAGTTTGAGGTCACGCCTCCAGTACTTC
once	TRBD1	TRBV7-6	TRBJ1-5	CASRPGGICRQPQHF	TGTGCCAGCAGACCAGGGGGGATTTGTCGTCAGCCCCAGCATTTT
NA	TRBD1	TRBV10-3	TRBJ1-6	CAISDRDRKAPLHF	TGTGCCATCAGTGACCGGGACAGGAAAGCACCCCTCCACTTT
few	NA	TRBV5-4	TRBJ2-5	CASSLVQGSETQYF	TGTGCCAGCAGCTTGGTACAGGGTAGCGAGACCCAGTACTTC
NA	NA	TRBV10-3	TRBJ1-1	CAITTDSNTEAFF	TGTGCCATAACAACGGACAGCAACACTGAAGCTTTCTTT
NA	NA	TRBV6-5	TRBJ1-4	CASSRESQGRGKLFF	TGTGCCAGCAGCCGCGAGAGCCAGGGGCGAGGGAAACTGTTTTTT
once	NA	TRBV11-3	TRBJ2-7	CASSFNTGREQYF	TGTGCCAGCAGCTTTAACACAGGTCGCGAGCAGTACTTC
NA	TRBD2	TRBV5-1	TRBJ2-1	CASSLAIAGGSYNEQFF	TGCGCCAGCAGCTTGGCTATAGCGGGGGGTTCCTACAATGAGCAGTTCTTC
NA	NA	TRBV9	TRBJ1-6	CASSSTGGSRSGSPLHF	TGTGCCAGCAGCTCAACTGGGGGGAGCCGGTCCGGGTCACCCCTCCACTTT
NA	TRBD1	TRBV15	TRBJ1-4	CATSEQGVVNEKLFF	TGTGCCACCAGCGAACAGGGGGTCGTTAATGAAAAACTGTTTTTT
NA	NA	TRBV9	TRBJ1-2	CASSPGGRSSYTF	TGTGCCAGCAGCCCAGGTGGGCGTTCGAGCTACACCTTC
once	NA	TRBV5-1	TRBJ1-2	CASSLDVDYGYTF	TGCGCCAGCAGCTTAGATGTAGACTATGGCTACACCTTC
NA	NA	TRBV27	TRBJ2-5	CASSLYVGPVQYF	TGTGCCAGCAGTTTATACGTGGGGCCCGTCCAGTACTTC
NA	NA	TRBV4-3	TRBJ2-7	CASSQSWGGGQPSYF	TGCGCCAGCAGCCAATCTTGGGGCGGGGGCCAGCCTTCGTACTTC
NA	NA	TRBV19	TRBJ1-1	CASSLSGENTEAFF	TGTGCCAGTAGTCTTTCGGGGGAGAACACTGAAGCTTTCTTT
NA	TRBD1	TRBV10-1	TRBJ2-2	CASSLLRGTGELFF	TGCGCCAGCAGTCTACTCAGGGGGACCGGGGAGCTGTTTTTT
few	TRBD1	TRBV10-3	TRBJ2-1	CAISGQGSEQFF	TGTGCCATCAGTGGACAGGGGAGTGAGCAGTTCTTC
NA	TRBD1	TRBV3-1/TRBV3-2	TRBJ2-7	CASSHVDRGGEQYF	TGTGCCAGCAGCCACGTCGACAGGGGGGGCGAGCAGTACTTC
NA	TRBD2	TRBV24-1	TRBJ2-1	CATSGGGGPYNEQFF	TGTGCCACCAGTGGGGGCGGGGGTCCGTACAATGAGCAGTTCTTC
once	NA	TRBV19	TRBJ1-1	CASSISTEDTEAFF	TGTGCCAGTAGTATCTCGACGGAGGACACTGAAGCTTTCTTT
once	NA	TRBV5-4	TRBJ2-1	CASSLALGGDYNEQFF	TGTGCCAGCAGCTTGGCTCTCGGGGGAGATTACAATGAGCAGTTCTTC